This TCR beta chain was captured by sequencing in a study of T cell clones after liver transplantation. This clone was seen a handful of times. V lost 1 base and J 1 base, leaving 13 bases between the germline ends. Germline V gives CDR1 SGHVS, CDR2 FQNEAQ. The CDR3 is made up of 16 amino acids. Produced via immunoSEQ multiplex PCR; TCRdb's table is partial and in-frame only. The data contain about 75,000 clones, about nine tenths of them singletons. The origin of this receptor is a human donor who received a liver transplant. The sample here was CD4+ T cells from blood, taken before liver transplant. The rearrangement uses TRBV7-8 and TRBJ2-5; tentative D call: TRBD1 (6 bases). This CDR3 is CASSLGRPGAQETQYF. The CDR3 bases are TGTGCCAGCAGCTTAGGGAGACCAGGGGCCCAAGAGACCCAGTACTTC.